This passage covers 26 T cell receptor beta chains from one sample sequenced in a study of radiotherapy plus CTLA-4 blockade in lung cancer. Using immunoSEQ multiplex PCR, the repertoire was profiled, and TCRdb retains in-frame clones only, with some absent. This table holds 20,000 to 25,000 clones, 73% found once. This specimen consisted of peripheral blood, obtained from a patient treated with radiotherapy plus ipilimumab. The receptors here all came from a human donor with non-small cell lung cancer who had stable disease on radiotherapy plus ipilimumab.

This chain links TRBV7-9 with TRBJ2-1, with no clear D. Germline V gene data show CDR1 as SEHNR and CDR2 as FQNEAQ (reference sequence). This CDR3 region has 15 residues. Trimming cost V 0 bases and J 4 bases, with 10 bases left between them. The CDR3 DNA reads TGTGCCAGCAGCTTAGCGGGCGGTGTTTACAATGAGCAGTTCTTC. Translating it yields CASSLAGGVYNEQFF.

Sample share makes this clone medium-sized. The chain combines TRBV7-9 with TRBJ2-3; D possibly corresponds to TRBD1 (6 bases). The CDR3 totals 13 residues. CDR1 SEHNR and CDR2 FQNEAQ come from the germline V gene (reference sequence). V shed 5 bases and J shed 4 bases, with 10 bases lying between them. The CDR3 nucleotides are TGTGCCAGCAGCCCACAGGGACCAGATACGCAGTATTTT. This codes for CASSPQGPDTQYF.

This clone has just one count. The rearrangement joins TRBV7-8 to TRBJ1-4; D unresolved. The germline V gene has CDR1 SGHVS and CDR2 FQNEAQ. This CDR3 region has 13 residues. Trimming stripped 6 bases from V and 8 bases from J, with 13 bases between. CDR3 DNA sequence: TGTGCCAGCAGTTCGGACGGGCGGGAAAAACTGTTTTTT. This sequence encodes CASSSDGREKLFF.

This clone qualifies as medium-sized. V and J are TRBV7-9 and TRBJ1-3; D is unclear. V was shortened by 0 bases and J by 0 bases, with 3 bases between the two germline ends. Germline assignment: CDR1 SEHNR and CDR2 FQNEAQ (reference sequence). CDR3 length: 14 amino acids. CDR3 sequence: CASSLASSGNTIYF. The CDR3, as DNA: TGTGCCAGCAGCTTAGCCTCCTCTGGAAACACCATATATTTT. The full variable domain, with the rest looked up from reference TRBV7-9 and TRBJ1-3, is DTGVSQNPRHKITKRGQNVTFRCDPISEHNRLYWYRQTLGQGPEFLTYFQNEAQLEKSRLLSDRFSAERPKGSFSTLEIQRTEQGDSAMYLCASSLASSGNTIYFGEGSWLTVV.

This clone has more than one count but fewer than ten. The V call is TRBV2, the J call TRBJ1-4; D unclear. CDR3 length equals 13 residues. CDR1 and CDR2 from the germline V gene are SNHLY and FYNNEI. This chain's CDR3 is CGTQIGPAEKLFF. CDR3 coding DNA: TGTGGCACGCAGATCGGGCCAGCTGAAAAACTGTTTTTT.

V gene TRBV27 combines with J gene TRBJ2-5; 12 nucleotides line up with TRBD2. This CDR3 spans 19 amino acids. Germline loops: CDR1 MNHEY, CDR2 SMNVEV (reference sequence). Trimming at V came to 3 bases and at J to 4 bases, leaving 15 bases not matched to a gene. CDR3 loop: CASSFWGLGTSGRRETQYF. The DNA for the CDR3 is TGTGCCAGCAGTTTTTGGGGGCTCGGTACTAGCGGGAGGAGAGAGACCCAGTACTTC.

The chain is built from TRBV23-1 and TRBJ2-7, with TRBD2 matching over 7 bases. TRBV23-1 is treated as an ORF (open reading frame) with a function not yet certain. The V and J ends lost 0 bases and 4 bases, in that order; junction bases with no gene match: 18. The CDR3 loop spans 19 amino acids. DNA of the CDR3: TGCGCCAGCAGTCAATCTCGGGGGGTTGGGCGCGGGATAGAGTACGAGCAGTACTTC. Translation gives CASSQSRGVGRGIEYEQYF.

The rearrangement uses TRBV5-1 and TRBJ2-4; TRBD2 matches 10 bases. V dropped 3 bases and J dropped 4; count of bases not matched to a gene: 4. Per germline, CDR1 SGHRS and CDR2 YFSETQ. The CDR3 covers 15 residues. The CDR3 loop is CASSSGTSAKNIQYF. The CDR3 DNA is TGCGCCAGCAGCTCCGGGACTAGCGCTAAAAACATTCAGTACTTC.

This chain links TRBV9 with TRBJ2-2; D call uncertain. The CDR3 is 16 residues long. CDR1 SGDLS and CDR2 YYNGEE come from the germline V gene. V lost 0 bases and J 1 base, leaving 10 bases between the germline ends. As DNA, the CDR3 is TGTGCCAGCAGCGTAGAAGTCAGAGGGAACACCGGGGAGCTGTTTTTT. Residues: CASSVEVRGNTGELFF.

The CDR3 loop is CASSFRAGREQYF. In nucleotides, the CDR3 is TGTGCCAGCAGCTTCCGCGCAGGACGTGAGCAGTACTTC. The chain carries TRBV11-3 and TRBJ2-7; D gene uncertain. CDR1 is SGHNT, CDR2 YENEEA, per germline. Trimming stripped 3 bases from V and 7 bases from J, with 13 bases between. This CDR3 is built from 13 residues.

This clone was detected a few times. The DNA of the CDR3 is TGTGCCAGCAGCAAGTTGTTGTACGAGCAGTACTTC. It specifies CASSKLLYEQYF. The chain is built from TRBV21-1 and TRBJ2-7. TRBV21-1 is flagged as a pseudogene. The CDR3 spans 12 residues.

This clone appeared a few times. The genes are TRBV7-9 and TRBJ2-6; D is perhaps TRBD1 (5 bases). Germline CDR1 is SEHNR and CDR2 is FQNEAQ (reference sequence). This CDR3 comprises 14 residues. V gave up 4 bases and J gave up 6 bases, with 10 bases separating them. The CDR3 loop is CASSSQGLANVLTF. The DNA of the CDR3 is TGTGCCAGCAGCTCGCAGGGTTTGGCCAACGTCCTGACTTTC.

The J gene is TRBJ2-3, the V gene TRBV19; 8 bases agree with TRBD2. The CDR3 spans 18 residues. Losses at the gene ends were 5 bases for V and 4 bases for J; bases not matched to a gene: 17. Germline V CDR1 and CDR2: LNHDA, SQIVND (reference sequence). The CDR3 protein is CASSGAGGLVLFSDTQYF. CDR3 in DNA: TGTGCCAGTAGTGGGGCGGGAGGATTAGTTCTTTTTTCAGATACGCAGTATTTT.

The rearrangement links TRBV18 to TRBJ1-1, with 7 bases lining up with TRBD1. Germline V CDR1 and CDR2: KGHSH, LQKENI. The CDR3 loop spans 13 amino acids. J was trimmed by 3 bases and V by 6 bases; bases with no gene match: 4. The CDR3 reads CASSQGGHTEAFF. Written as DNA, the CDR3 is TGTGCCAGCTCCCAGGGGGGGCACACTGAAGCTTTCTTT.

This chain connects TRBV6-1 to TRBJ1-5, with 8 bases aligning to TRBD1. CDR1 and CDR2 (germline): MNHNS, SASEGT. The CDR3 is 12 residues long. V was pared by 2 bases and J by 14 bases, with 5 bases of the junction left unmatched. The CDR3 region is CASSELDREKHF. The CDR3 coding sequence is TGTGCCAGCAGTGAATTGGACAGGGAGAAGCATTTT.

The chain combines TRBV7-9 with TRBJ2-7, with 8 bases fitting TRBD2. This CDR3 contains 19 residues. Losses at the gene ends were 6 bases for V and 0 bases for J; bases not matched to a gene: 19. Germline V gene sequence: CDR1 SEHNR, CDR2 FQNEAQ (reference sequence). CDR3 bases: TGTGCCAGCAGGCAGGTCGGGTCCAGCGGGAGCCCAAGCTCCTACGAGCAGTACTTC. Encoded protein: CASRQVGSSGSPSSYEQYF.

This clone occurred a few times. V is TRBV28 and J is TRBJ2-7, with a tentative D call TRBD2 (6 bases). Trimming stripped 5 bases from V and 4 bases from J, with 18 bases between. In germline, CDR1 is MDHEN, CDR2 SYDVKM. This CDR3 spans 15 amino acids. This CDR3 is CASSITGTRRYEQYF. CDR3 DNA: TGTGCCAGCAGTATTACCGGGACTCGGAGATACGAGCAGTACTTC.

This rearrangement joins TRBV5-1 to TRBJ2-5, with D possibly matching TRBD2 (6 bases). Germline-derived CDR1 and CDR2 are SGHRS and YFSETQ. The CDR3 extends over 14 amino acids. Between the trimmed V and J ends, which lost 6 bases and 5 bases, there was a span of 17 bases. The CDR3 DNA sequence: TGCGCCAGCAAGGTAGCGGCTGACCTGGAGACCCAGTACTTC. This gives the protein CASKVAADLETQYF.

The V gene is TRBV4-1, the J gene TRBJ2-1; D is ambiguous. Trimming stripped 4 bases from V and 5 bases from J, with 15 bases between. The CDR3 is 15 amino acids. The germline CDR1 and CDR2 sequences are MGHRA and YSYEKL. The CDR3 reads CASSPFTWRNNEQFF. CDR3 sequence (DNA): TGCGCCAGCAGCCCCTTTACTTGGAGAAACAATGAGCAGTTCTTC.

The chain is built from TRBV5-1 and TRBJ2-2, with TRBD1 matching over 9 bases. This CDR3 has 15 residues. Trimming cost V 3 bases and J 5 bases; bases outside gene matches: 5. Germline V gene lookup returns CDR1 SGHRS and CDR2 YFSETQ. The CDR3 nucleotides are TGCGCCAGCAGCTCAACAGGGGGCCGGACCGGGGAGCTGTTTTTT. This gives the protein CASSSTGGRTGELFF.

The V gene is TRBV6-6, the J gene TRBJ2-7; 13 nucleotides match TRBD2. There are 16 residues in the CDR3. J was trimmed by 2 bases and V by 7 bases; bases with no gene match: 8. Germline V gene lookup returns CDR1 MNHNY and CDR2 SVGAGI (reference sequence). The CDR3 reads CASMKTLAGGPYEQYF. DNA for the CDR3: TGTGCCAGCATGAAAACACTAGCGGGAGGGCCCTACGAGCAGTACTTC.

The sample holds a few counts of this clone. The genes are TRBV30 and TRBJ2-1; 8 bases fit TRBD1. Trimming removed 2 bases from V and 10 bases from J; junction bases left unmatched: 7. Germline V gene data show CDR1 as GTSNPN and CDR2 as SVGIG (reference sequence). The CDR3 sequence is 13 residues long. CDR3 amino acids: CAWSRDRRREQFF. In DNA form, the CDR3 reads TGTGCCTGGAGTAGGGACAGGAGGAGGGAGCAGTTCTTC.

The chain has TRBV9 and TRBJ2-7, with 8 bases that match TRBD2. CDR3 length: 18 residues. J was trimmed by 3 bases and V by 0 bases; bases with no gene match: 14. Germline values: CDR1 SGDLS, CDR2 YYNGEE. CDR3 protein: CASSVGLSSGRAGYEQYF. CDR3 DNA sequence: TGTGCCAGCAGCGTAGGACTTTCTAGCGGGCGGGCCGGCTACGAGCAGTACTTC.

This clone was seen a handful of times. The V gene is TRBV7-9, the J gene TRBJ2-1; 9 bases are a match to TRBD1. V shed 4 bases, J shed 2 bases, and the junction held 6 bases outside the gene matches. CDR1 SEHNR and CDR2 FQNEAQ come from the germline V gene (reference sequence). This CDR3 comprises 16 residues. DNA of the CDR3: TGTGCCAGCAGCTCACTTAGGGACAGGGCCTACAATGAGCAGTTCTTC. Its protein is CASSSLRDRAYNEQFF.

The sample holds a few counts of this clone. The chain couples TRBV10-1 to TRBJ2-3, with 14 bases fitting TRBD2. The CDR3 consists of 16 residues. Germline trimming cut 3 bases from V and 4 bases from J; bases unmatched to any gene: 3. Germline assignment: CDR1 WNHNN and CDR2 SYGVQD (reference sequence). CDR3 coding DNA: TGCGCCAGCAGTGATGCGACTAGCGGGAGGGCAGATACGCAGTATTTT. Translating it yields CASSDATSGRADTQYF.

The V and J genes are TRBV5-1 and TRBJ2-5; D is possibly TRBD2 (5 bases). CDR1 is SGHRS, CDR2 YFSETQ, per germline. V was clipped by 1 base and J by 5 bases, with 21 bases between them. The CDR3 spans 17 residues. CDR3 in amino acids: CASSLRSAARRGETQYF. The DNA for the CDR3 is TGCGCCAGCAGCTTGAGGTCCGCGGCGCGACGAGGGGAGACCCAGTACTTC.